This TCR beta chain derives from a study of shared clonotypes between healthy human individuals. V trimming: 1 base; J trimming: 6 bases; junction bases outside the gene matches: 2. This CDR3 comprises 13 residues. CDR1 LNHNV and CDR2 YYDKDF come from the germline V gene (reference sequence). Findings and limits, study-wide: Sampling used blood alone; tissue repertoires probably differ. The study drew on few donors, limiting represented genetic and exposure-history diversity.

Profiled with immunoSEQ multiplex PCR; TCRdb holds only in-frame clones, not every one. The data show fewer than 700,000 clones, about 95% seen once. Comments on this clone: Its antigen is currently unknown.

Naive CD8 cells comprised CD45RO-negative, CCR7-positively selected cells, excluding terminally differentiated effector memory CD45RA+ cells. This receptor was obtained from a woman aged 30 to 39 in good health. The chain combines TRBV15 with TRBJ2-7; the match to TRBD1 covers 8 bases. The sample was naive CD8+ T cells sorted from blood. For the CDR3, the DNA is TGTGCCACCAGCAGAGGCAGGGGGCCCGAGCAGTACTTC. It translates to CATSRGRGPEQYF.